These T cell receptor beta chains were read from a single sample in a study of blood T cell repertoires in COVID-19. Some clones are missing from TCRdb's copy, which holds only in-frame ones; the method was immunoSEQ multiplex PCR. The sample lists about 260,000 clones, about 90% seen once, with less than 1.6% in the top ten. What was sequenced was peripheral blood. The receptors derive from a woman aged 40 to 49 who had recovered from COVID-19. Both conserved end residues are part of each CDR3. D genes are given only for firm matches. Size tells how often a clone was seen (once, few, many) or the class of an expanded clone, and some rows leave it out.

DNA	CDR3	J	V	size	D
TGCAGCGTTGAAGACGAACAGGCCGCCATCCCCTATGGCTACACCTTC	CSVEDEQAAIPYGYTF	TRBJ1-2	TRBV29-1	-	-
TGCGCCAGCAGCTTGGTTCACGGAGACACTGAAGCTTTCTTT	CASSLVHGDTEAFF	TRBJ1-1	TRBV5-1	-	-
TGTGCCAGCAGCCCCGGTCGCTACGAGCAGTACTTC	CASSPGRYEQYF	TRBJ2-7	TRBV3-1/TRBV3-2	-	-
TGCGCCAGCGCCGGGAACACTGAAGCTTTCTTT	CASAGNTEAFF	TRBJ1-1	TRBV4-1	-	-
TGTGCCAGCAGCGACCTCGGGACAGGGGGAGAGACCCAGTACTTC	CASSDLGTGGETQYF	TRBJ2-5	TRBV2	few	TRBD1
TGTGCCAGCAGCTTCGGGGGTAATGAAAAACTGTTTTTT	CASSFGGNEKLFF	TRBJ1-4	TRBV7-9	-	-
TGTGCCAGCTCACCAGGGACCCCCCGCGGCGGGGCTGAGCAGTTCTTC	CASSPGTPRGGAEQFF	TRBJ2-1	TRBV18	-	-
TGTGCCAGCAGCCATAGCGGGGGGGCCCTCACGGATACGCAGTATTTT	CASSHSGGALTDTQYF	TRBJ2-3	TRBV14	-	TRBD2
TGTGCCAGCAGCCCGGTACAAGAGACCCAGTACTTC	CASSPVQETQYF	TRBJ2-5	TRBV5-4	-	-
TGTGCCACCAGCAGAGGTCCGGGGGTGAGAGGAAAACTGTTTTTT	CATSRGPGVRGKLFF	TRBJ1-4	TRBV15	-	-
TGTGCCAGCTACCTAGCGGGGGTCTCTCGTTTCTCGCAGTATTTT	CASYLAGVSRFSQYF	TRBJ2-3	TRBV7-2	-	TRBD2
TGTGCCAGTAGTATAGGGGGCAGGGGGCCTCTACAAGAGACCCAGTACTTC	CASSIGGRGPLQETQYF	TRBJ2-5	TRBV19	-	TRBD1
TGTGCCAGCAGCGATATGGGGGGGTCGGTAGGCGGCTACACCTTC	CASSDMGGSVGGYTF	TRBJ1-2	TRBV7-2	-	-
TGTGCCAGCAGTTTACAGGGGCTGGGATTGTTTTTT	CASSLQGLGLFF	TRBJ1-4	TRBV12-3/TRBV12-4	-	-
TGCGCCAGCAGCCAAGGAACACAGTTCTACGAGCAGTACTTC	CASSQGTQFYEQYF	TRBJ2-7	TRBV4-3	few	-
TGTGCCAGCAGCCCCTTCGGGGTGCATAATGAAAAACTGTTTTTT	CASSPFGVHNEKLFF	TRBJ1-4	TRBV5-6	-	-
TGTGCCACCAGCAGAGATCGGGGAGGGAACTATGGCTACACCTTC	CATSRDRGGNYGYTF	TRBJ1-2	TRBV15	-	-
TGTGCCAGCAGCTTAGATCTAGGAGATACGCAGTATTTT	CASSLDLGDTQYF	TRBJ2-3	TRBV11-2	few	-
TGTGCCAGTCCGAGACTAGCGGGAGGGAGGGAGCAGTACTTC	CASPRLAGGREQYF	TRBJ2-7	TRBV6-5	-	TRBD2
TGCGCCAGCAGCTTGGGAGACAGGGGCTATGGCTACACCTTC	CASSLGDRGYGYTF	TRBJ1-2	TRBV5-1	-	TRBD1
TGTGCCAGTAGTCCTCGGACAGGTCCCTCTGGAAACACCATATATTTT	CASSPRTGPSGNTIYF	TRBJ1-3	TRBV19	-	TRBD1
TGTGCCAGCAGCCCACTCTTCCCCCCACAGGGCCCCAACACTGAAGCTTTCTTT	CASSPLFPPQGPNTEAFF	TRBJ1-1	TRBV5-4	-	-
TGTGCCAGCGGGACAGGGGGGACCTACGAGCAGTACTTC	CASGTGGTYEQYF	TRBJ2-7	TRBV6-5	-	TRBD1
TGTGCCAGCAGCTTAGAGGGGATGGGGCACAATGAGCAGTTCTTC	CASSLEGMGHNEQFF	TRBJ2-1	TRBV11-3	-	-
TGTGCCAGCAGCTTGACACATAACACTGAAGCTTTCTTT	CASSLTHNTEAFF	TRBJ1-1	TRBV5-6	-	-
TGCGCCAGCAGCCAACACCCGGGACTCGTGACGCAGTATTTT	CASSQHPGLVTQYF	TRBJ2-3	TRBV4-3	-	-
TGTGCCAGCGTCAGAAGAAGCTCTGGAAACACCATATATTTT	CASVRRSSGNTIYF	TRBJ1-3	TRBV2	-	-
TGTGCCAGCAGACAGGACAGGGGGGTCTACGAGCAGTACTTC	CASRQDRGVYEQYF	TRBJ2-7	TRBV7-2	-	TRBD1
TGTGCCAGCAGCGTAGGGGCCAGGGGAGCCAAAAACATTCAGTACTTC	CASSVGARGAKNIQYF	TRBJ2-4	TRBV9	-	-
TGTGCCAGCAGCTTGGGCGAGAACACTGAAGCTTTCTTT	CASSLGENTEAFF	TRBJ1-1	TRBV5-4	-	-
TGTGCCAGCAGCGCCAGACCCGGGATTTTTGGAAACACCATATATTTT	CASSARPGIFGNTIYF	TRBJ1-3	TRBV5-4	-	-
TGTGCCTGGAGCGCTCTTATGGGGGAGGAAAATGAAAAACTGTTTTTT	CAWSALMGEENEKLFF	TRBJ1-4	TRBV30	-	-
TGTGCCAGCAGCTTAAGGTCTAGCGCTTCCTACGAGCAGTACTTC	CASSLRSSASYEQYF	TRBJ2-7	TRBV7-2	-	-
TGTGCCAGCAGTTCCCGGGAGGCCTATGGCTACACCTTC	CASSSREAYGYTF	TRBJ1-2	TRBV6-5	-	-
TGCGCCAGCAGCTTGTCAGGGCCCGAGGAGACCCAGTACTTC	CASSLSGPEETQYF	TRBJ2-5	TRBV5-1	-	-
TGTGCCAGCAGCCAACCGGGGGGAAACGCTGAAGCTTTCTTT	CASSQPGGNAEAFF	TRBJ1-1	TRBV7-2	-	-
TGTGCCAGCAGTAAATACGGGGACAGGGAGGCAGATACGCAGTATTTT	CASSKYGDREADTQYF	TRBJ2-3	TRBV6-2/TRBV6-3	-	TRBD1
TGCGCCAGCAGCTTGACCGGGACAGGCCTCAATTCACCCCTCCACTTT	CASSLTGTGLNSPLHF	TRBJ1-6	TRBV5-1	-	TRBD1
TGCGCCAGCAGGGACTCGGGACTAGCGGGGAGAGAAGAGCAGTACTTC	CASRDSGLAGREEQYF	TRBJ2-7	TRBV5-1	-	TRBD2
TGTGCCACCAGCAGGATCCTAGCGGGCCCCGTCGAGCAGTACTTC	CATSRILAGPVEQYF	TRBJ2-7	TRBV15	-	TRBD2
TGTGCCAGCAGTTACCGGCCGACAGGGTCCACTGAAGCTTTCTTT	CASSYRPTGSTEAFF	TRBJ1-1	TRBV6-5	-	TRBD1
TGTGCCATCAGTGATTGGGACAGGGGGAAGGACGAGCAGTACTTC	CAISDWDRGKDEQYF	TRBJ2-7	TRBV10-3	-	TRBD1
TGCGCCAGCAGCCCTAGGACACAGCCAGCCCAAGAGACCCAGTACTTC	CASSPRTQPAQETQYF	TRBJ2-5	TRBV5-1	-	-